This T cell receptor (beta chain) was sequenced during a study of metastatic and nonmetastatic thyroid tumors. Overall study results and limits: It was reportedly found that TCR beta diversity was significantly higher in malignant thyroid tumors than in benign nodules, a difference seen in both blood and tumor samples.

Every patient was untreated before thyroid surgery. The V gene lost 5 bases and the J gene lost 2 bases, with 4 bases spanning the gap. Germline V gives CDR1 SGHAT, CDR2 FQNNGV. CDR3 length: 11 amino acids. This clone is labeled medium-sized. Its antigen is unknown. TCRdb reprocessed the PCR reads using MiXCR. This sample has over 20,000 clones, with roughly a third found just once. V gene TRBV11-2 combines with J gene TRBJ2-7; no reliable D call. The clonotype originates from a female donor with papillary thyroid cancer or a benign thyroid nodule (not recorded which). Some clones in this sample may be carry-over from other donors' samples. Sequencing was done on a sample of blood. In DNA form, the CDR3 reads TGTGCCAGCAGCCGGACCTACGAGCAGTACTTC. It specifies CASSRTYEQYF.